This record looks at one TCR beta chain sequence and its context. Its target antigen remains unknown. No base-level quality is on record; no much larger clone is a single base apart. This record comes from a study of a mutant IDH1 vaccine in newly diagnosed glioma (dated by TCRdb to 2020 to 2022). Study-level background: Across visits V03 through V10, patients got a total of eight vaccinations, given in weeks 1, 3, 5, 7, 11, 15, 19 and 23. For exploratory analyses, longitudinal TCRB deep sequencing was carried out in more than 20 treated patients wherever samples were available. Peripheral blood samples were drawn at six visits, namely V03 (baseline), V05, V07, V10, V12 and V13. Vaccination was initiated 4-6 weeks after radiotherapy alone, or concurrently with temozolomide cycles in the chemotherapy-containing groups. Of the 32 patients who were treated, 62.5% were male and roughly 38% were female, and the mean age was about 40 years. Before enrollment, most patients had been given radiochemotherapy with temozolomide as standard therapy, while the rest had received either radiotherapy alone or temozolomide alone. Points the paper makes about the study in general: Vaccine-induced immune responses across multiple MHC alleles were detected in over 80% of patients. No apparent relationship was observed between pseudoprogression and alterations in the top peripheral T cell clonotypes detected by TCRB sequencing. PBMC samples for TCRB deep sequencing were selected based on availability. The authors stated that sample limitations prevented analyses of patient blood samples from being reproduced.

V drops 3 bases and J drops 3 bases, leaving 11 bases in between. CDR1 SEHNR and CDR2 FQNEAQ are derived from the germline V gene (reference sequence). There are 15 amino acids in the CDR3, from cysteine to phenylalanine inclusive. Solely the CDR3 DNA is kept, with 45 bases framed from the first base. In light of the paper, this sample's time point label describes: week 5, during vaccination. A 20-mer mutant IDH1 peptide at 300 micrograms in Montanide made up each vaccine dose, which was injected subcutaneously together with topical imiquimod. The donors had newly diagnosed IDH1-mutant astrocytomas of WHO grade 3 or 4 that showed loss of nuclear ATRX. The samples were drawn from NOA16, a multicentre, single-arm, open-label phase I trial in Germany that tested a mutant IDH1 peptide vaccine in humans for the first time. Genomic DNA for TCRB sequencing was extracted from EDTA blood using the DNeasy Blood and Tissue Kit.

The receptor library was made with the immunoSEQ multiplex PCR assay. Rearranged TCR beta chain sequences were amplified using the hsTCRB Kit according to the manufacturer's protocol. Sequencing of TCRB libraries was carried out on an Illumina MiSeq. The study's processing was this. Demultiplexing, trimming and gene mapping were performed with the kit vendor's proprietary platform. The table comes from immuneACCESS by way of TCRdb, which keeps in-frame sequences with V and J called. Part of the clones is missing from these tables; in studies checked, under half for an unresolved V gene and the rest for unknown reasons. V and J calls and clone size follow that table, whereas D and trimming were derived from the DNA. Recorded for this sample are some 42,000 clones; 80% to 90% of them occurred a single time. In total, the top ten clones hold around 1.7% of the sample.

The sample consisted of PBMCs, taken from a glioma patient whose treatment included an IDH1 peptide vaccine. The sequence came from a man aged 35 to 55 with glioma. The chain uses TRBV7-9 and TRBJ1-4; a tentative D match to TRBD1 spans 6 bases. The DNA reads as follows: TGTGCCAGCAGCTTCGTGGGGGCCCCTAATGAAAAACTGTTTTTT. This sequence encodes CASSFVGAPNEKLFF.